This T cell receptor (beta chain) was recovered during a study of T cells after yellow fever vaccination. Production of TCR cDNA was by 5'RACE template switching, which also added a universal primer site and UMIs. One entry per CDR3 protein results from TCRdb running MiXCR on the 5' RACE reads. The sample consists of 200,000 to 300,000 distinct CDR3 sequences, over 10% of them appearing once. CDR3 size: 16 residues. Trimming at V came to 2 bases and at J to 0 bases, leaving 3 bases not matched to a gene. As regards this clonotype: Its antigen is unknown.

General study findings and limits: A small share of clonotypes appeared in both CD4 and CD8 compartments. FACS-sorted repertoires might harbor abundant contaminating clonotypes from the bulk population. A weaker secondary response peaked on day 5, the primary on day 15.

J is TRBJ2-1 and V is TRBV12-3 or TRBV12-4, with TRBD2 matching 8 bases. This sequence was found in a man aged 30 to 45 who received the YFV17D yellow fever vaccine. This sample comprised CD4+ T cells sorted from PBMCs, obtained 45 days after the yellow fever booster vaccination. The CDR3: CASSLSGSTSYNEQFF. CDR3 in DNA: TGTGCCAGCAGTTTAAGCGGGAGTACCTCCTACAATGAGCAGTTCTTC.